These 13 T cell receptor beta chains share one sample of origin, sequenced in a study of graft-versus-host responses after intestinal transplantation. Here immunoSEQ multiplex PCR was the method, and the copy in TCRdb shows in-frame clones only, minus some. The table includes approximately 10,000 clones, around 94% detected once. The specimen was PBMCs, collected 8 days after intestinal transplant. The receptors were gathered from a human patient who received an intestinal transplant, so some T cells may come from the graft donor.

The V and J genes are TRBV19 and TRBJ2-7; 8 bases agree with TRBD2. Trimming cost V 3 bases and J 6 bases; bases outside gene matches: 10. There are 15 residues in the CDR3. Germline CDR1 and CDR2: LNHDA and SQIVND (reference sequence). The CDR3 DNA reads as TGTGCCAGTAGTATTCTCAGCGGGGGAGGTAGCGAGCAGTACTTC. As protein: CASSILSGGGSEQYF.

V and J are TRBV19 and TRBJ1-1; D is perhaps TRBD1 (6 bases). CDR3 length equals 16 residues. Trimming took off 1 base at V and 3 bases at J, with 15 bases between the two ends. Germline V gene lookup returns CDR1 LNHDA and CDR2 SQIVND (reference sequence). The CDR3 sequence: CASSIGTRGLDTEAFF. The DNA for the CDR3 is TGTGCCAGTAGTATAGGGACCCGGGGGCTGGACACTGAAGCTTTCTTT.

The chain recombines TRBV18 with TRBJ2-1; TRBD1 matches 7 bases. The CDR3 runs to 15 residues. Germline trimming cut 3 bases from V and 4 bases from J; bases unmatched to any gene: 6. Per germline, CDR1 KGHSH and CDR2 LQKENI. The DNA for the CDR3 is TGTGCCAGCTCACCCCGGGACAGATTTTACAATGAGCAGTTCTTC. Its translation: CASSPRDRFYNEQFF.

The CDR3 here is CASSLIGYLNEKLFF. CDR3 sequence (DNA): TGCGCCAGCAGCTTGATCGGGTACCTTAATGAAAAACTGTTTTTT. This chain connects TRBV5-1 to TRBJ1-4; D remains unclear. Trimming shortened V by 1 base and J by 4 bases, and 11 bases separated the two germline ends. From germline, CDR1 is SGHRS and CDR2 YFSETQ. The CDR3 loop spans 15 amino acids. Together with reference TRBV5-1 and TRBJ1-4, the CDR3 gives the full variable domain: KAGVTQTPRYLIKTRGQQVTLSCSPISGHRSVSWYQQTPGQGLQFLFEYFSETQRNKGNFPGRFSGRQFSNSRSEMNVSTLELGDSALYLCASSLIGYLNEKLFFGSGTQLSVL.

The CDR3 here is CASSHGGLNTEAFF. The CDR3, as DNA: TGCGCCAGCAGCCACGGGGGGCTGAACACTGAAGCTTTCTTT. This chain links TRBV4-1 with TRBJ1-1; D might be TRBD1 (6 bases). Germline V lookup: CDR1 MGHRA, CDR2 YSYEKL. The CDR3 consists of 14 residues. The V gene lost 3 bases and the J gene lost 0 bases, with 8 bases spanning the gap.

The rearrangement uses TRBV2 and TRBJ2-1, with D perhaps TRBD1 (6 bases). Trimming took 4 bases from V and 3 from J, leaving 7 bases between them. This CDR3 comprises 13 residues. Germline assignment: CDR1 SNHLY and CDR2 FYNNEI. For the CDR3, the DNA is TGTGCCAGCAGTGGGACAGACTACAATGAGCAGTTCTTC. It codes for CASSGTDYNEQFF.

V usage is TRBV7-9 and J usage is TRBJ2-1; weak D call: TRBD1 (6 bases). Trimming took off 4 bases at V and 3 bases at J, with 13 bases between the two ends. The CDR3 has 15 residues. CDR1 and CDR2 from the germline V gene are SEHNR and FQNEAQ (reference sequence). CDR3 sequence reads: CASSSGAGDYNEQFF. CDR3 DNA: TGTGCCAGCAGCTCCGGGGCAGGGGACTACAATGAGCAGTTCTTC.

The chain has TRBV28 and TRBJ2-3, with 8 bases matching TRBD2. The CDR3 covers 13 residues. V was clipped by 6 bases and J by 6 bases; unmatched bases: 5. The germline gives CDR1 MDHEN, CDR2 SYDVKM. CDR3 in DNA: TGTGCCAGCAGACTTATAGCGGGGGATACGCAGTATTTT. Its protein is CASRLIAGDTQYF.

V usage is TRBV2 and J usage is TRBJ2-7; D is perhaps TRBD1 (5 bases). V was shortened by 2 bases and J by 6 bases, with 17 bases between the two germline ends. This CDR3 is 15 amino acids long. CDR1 is SNHLY, CDR2 FYNNEI, per germline. CDR3 loop: CASSEQGNAVGEQYF. For the CDR3, the DNA is TGTGCCAGCAGTGAACAGGGCAACGCGGTAGGCGAGCAGTACTTC.

The genes are TRBV28 and TRBJ1-2; 9 bases fit TRBD1. Germline CDR1 is MDHEN and CDR2 is SYDVKM. Trimming removed 2 bases from V and 1 base from J; junction bases left unmatched: 14. CDR3 length equals 19 residues. The chain's CDR3 is CASSLALPGQGPINYGYTF. The CDR3 nucleotides read TGTGCCAGCAGTTTAGCTCTCCCGGGACAGGGACCCATTAACTATGGCTACACCTTC.

The CDR3 is CASSLSSTYEQYF. CDR3 nucleotides: TGTGCCAGCAGCTTGAGTTCCACCTACGAGCAGTACTTC. This chain joins TRBV7-2 and TRBJ2-7, with no clear D. CDR3 length: 13 amino acids. The V gene lost 3 bases and the J gene lost 2 bases, with 8 bases spanning the gap. Per the germline V gene, CDR1 is SGHTA and CDR2 is FQGNSA.

The rearrangement uses TRBV27 and TRBJ1-5; the D gene is possibly TRBD1 (6 bases). Per germline, CDR1 MNHEY and CDR2 SMNVEV (reference sequence). The ends were cut back, 0 bases at V and 4 bases at J, with 10 bases in the middle. This CDR3 contains 15 residues. The CDR3 is CASSLSGAGNQPQHF. In nucleotides, the CDR3 is TGTGCCAGCAGTTTATCGGGGGCAGGTAATCAGCCCCAGCATTTT.

The chain has TRBV29-1 and TRBJ2-1; possibly TRBD2 for D (6 bases). The CDR3 has 14 amino acids. Germline CDR1 is SQVTM and CDR2 is ANQGSEA. Between the trimmed V and J ends, which lost 2 bases and 4 bases, there was a span of 12 bases. CDR3 bases: TGCAGCGTTGAATGGCGGAGGGATTACAATGAGCAGTTCTTC. Amino acid sequence: CSVEWRRDYNEQFF.